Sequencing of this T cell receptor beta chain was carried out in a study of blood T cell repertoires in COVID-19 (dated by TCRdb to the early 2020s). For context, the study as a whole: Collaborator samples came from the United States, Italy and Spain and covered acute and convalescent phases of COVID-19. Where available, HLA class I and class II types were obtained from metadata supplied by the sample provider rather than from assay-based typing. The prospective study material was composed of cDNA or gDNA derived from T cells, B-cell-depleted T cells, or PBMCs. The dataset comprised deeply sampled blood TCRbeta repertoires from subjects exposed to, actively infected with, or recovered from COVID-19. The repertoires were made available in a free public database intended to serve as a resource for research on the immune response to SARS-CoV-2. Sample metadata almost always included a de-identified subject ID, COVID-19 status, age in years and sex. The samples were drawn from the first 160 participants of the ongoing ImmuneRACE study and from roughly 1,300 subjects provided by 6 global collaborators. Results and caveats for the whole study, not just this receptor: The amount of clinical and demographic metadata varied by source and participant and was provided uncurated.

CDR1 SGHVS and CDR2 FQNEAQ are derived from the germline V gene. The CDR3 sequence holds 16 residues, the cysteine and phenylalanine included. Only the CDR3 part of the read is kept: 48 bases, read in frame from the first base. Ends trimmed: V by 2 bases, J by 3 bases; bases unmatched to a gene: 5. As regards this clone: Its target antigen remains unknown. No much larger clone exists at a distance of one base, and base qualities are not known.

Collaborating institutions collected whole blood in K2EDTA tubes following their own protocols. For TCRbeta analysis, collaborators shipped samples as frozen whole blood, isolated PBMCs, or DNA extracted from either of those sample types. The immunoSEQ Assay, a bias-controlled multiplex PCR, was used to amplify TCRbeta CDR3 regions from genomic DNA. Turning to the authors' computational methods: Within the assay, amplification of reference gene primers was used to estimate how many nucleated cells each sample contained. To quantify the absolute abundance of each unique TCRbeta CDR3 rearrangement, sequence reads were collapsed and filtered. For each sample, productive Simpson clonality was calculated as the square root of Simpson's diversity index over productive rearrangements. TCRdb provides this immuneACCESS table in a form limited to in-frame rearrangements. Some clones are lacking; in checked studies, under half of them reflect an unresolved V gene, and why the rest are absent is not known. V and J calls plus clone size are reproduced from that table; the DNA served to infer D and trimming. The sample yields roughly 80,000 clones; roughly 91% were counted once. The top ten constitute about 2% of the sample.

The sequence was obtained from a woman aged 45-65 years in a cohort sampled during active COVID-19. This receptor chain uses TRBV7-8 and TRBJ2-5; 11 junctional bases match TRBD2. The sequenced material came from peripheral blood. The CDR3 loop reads CASSLRGLAEKETQYF. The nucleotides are TGTGCCAGCAGCTTACGGGGACTAGCGGAGAAAGAGACCCAGTACTTC.